Shown below are 12 T cell receptor beta chains from a single sample sequenced in a study of shared clonotypes between healthy human individuals. Naive CD8 cells comprised CD45RO-negative, CCR7-positively selected cells, excluding terminally differentiated effector memory CD45RA+ cells. TCRdb's table, derived via immunoSEQ multiplex PCR, lists solely in-frame clones and lacks some. In the table there are hundreds of thousands of clones, approximately 96% of which are singletons. Input material: naive CD8+ T cells sorted from blood. The receptor source for this set is a woman aged 30 to 39 in good health.

V usage is TRBV2 and J usage is TRBJ2-7, with unresolved D. The CDR3 has 13 residues. V lost 3 bases and J lost 4, with 10 bases in between. CDR1 SNHLY and CDR2 FYNNEI come from the germline V gene. CDR3 DNA sequence: TGTGCCAGCAGTGATGGCGGACGTTACGAGCAGTACTTC. As protein: CASSDGGRYEQYF.

A word on this clone: The same CDR3 is also encoded by other DNA sequences in this sample. The chain combines TRBV28 with TRBJ2-3; D not resolved. The CDR3 has 13 amino acids. The V end was cut by 2 bases, the J end by 0 bases, with 3 bases between. Germline values: CDR1 MDHEN, CDR2 SYDVKM. The CDR3 sequence is CASSLTSTDTQYF. DNA for the CDR3: TGTGCCAGCAGTTTAACCAGCACAGATACGCAGTATTTT.

The rearrangement joins TRBV30 to TRBJ1-1; no clear D gene. CDR3 length: 11 residues. Trimming removed 4 bases at V and 5 bases at J, with 8 bases between. The germline gives CDR1 GTSNPN, CDR2 SVGIG (reference sequence). The CDR3 region is CAWNVGTEAFF. As DNA, the CDR3 is TGTGCCTGGAATGTAGGTACTGAAGCTTTCTTT. Complete variable domain (other parts from reference TRBV30 and TRBJ1-1): SQTIHQWPATLVQPVGSPLSLECTVEGTSNPNLYWYRQAAGRGLQLLFYSVGIGQISSEVPQNLSASRPQDRQFILSSKKLLLSDSGFYLCAWNVGTEAFFGQGTRLTVV.

The chain is built from TRBV6-5 and TRBJ1-5, with a tentative D call TRBD1 (6 bases). The CDR3 is 14 amino acids. Trimming shortened V by 7 bases and J by 7 bases, and 17 bases separated the two germline ends. Germline CDR1 and CDR2: MNHEY and SVGAGI. CDR3 region: CASTPGRGRQPQHF. The CDR3 bases are TGTGCCAGCACCCCGGGCAGGGGACGACAGCCCCAGCATTTT.

This chain links TRBV6-4 with TRBJ2-7, with TRBD2 as a possible D gene (5 bases). This CDR3 has 17 residues. The germline V gene encodes CDR1 MRHNA and CDR2 SNTAGT. V gave up 2 bases and J gave up 0 bases, with 17 bases separating them. CDR3 amino acids: CASSDPSGKTSSYEQYF. In DNA, the CDR3 is TGTGCCAGCAGTGACCCTTCGGGGAAGACGAGCTCCTACGAGCAGTACTTC.

This chain connects TRBV7-8 to TRBJ1-2; 7 bases are a match to TRBD1. The germline V gene has CDR1 SGHVS and CDR2 FQNEAQ. V trimming: 5 bases; J trimming: 4 bases; junction bases outside the gene matches: 10. The CDR3 covers 15 residues. The CDR3 region is CASSPHTGQLYGYTF. The CDR3 DNA is TGTGCCAGCAGCCCGCACACGGGACAGCTCTATGGCTACACCTTC.

This chain joins TRBV19 and TRBJ2-5, with 9 positions matching TRBD2. Germline V gene lookup returns CDR1 LNHDA and CDR2 SQIVND (reference sequence). The CDR3 spans 16 residues. Losses at the gene ends were 3 bases for V and 0 bases for J; bases not matched to a gene: 5. The CDR3 nucleotides are TGTGCCAGTAGTATTGGGCTAGCGGGAAACCAAGAGACCCAGTACTTC. Protein product: CASSIGLAGNQETQYF.

The chain joins TRBV28 to TRBJ2-3, with 9 bases that match TRBD1. Trimming at V came to 9 bases and at J to 3 bases, leaving 7 bases not matched to a gene. Germline CDR1 and CDR2: MDHEN and SYDVKM. The CDR3 is 14 residues long. The CDR3 DNA sequence: TGTGCCAGTGAACCGGGACAGGGTACAGATACGCAGTATTTT. Its protein product is CASEPGQGTDTQYF.

A remark on this clone: This CDR3 is also generated by other DNA sequences in the sample. This chain uses TRBV27 with TRBJ2-7, with D unresolved. Germline CDR1 is MNHEY and CDR2 is SMNVEV (reference sequence). V was pared by 3 bases and J by 7 bases, with 13 bases between. The CDR3 has 13 residues. The CDR3 loop reads CASSFSSGSEQYF. As DNA, the CDR3 is TGTGCCAGCAGTTTTTCCTCGGGCAGTGAGCAGTACTTC.

This chain joins TRBV27 and TRBJ1-1; no reliable D call. This CDR3 spans 14 amino acids. The V and J ends lost 0 bases and 7 bases respectively, with 12 bases between them. Per the germline V gene, CDR1 is MNHEY and CDR2 is SMNVEV (reference sequence). Written as DNA, the CDR3 is TGTGCCAGCAGTTTATCGGTAGGGAGACTTGAAGCTTTCTTT. Translating gives CASSLSVGRLEAFF.

The chain uses TRBV7-9 and TRBJ2-3; TRBD1 matches 11 bases. This CDR3 spans 16 amino acids. Germline loops: CDR1 SEHNR, CDR2 FQNEAQ (reference sequence). Germline trimming cut 5 bases from V and 3 bases from J; bases unmatched to any gene: 7. CDR3 sequence: CASSGSRDRGTDTQYF. CDR3 in DNA: TGTGCCAGCAGCGGAAGCCGGGACAGGGGGACAGATACGCAGTATTTT.

With respect to this clone: Within the sample, other DNA sequences also encode this same CDR3. The chain couples TRBV19 to TRBJ2-7; 8 nucleotides agree with TRBD1. The V gene's germline CDR1 is LNHDA and CDR2 SQIVND (reference sequence). The CDR3 consists of 14 residues. J lost 4 bases, V lost 6 bases, and 8 bases had no gene match. The CDR3 protein is CASSSGTGGYEQYF. The CDR3 region has the DNA TGTGCCAGTAGCTCCGGGACAGGAGGGTACGAGCAGTACTTC.